The 22 T cell receptor beta chains in this list originate from one sample, sequenced in a study of blood T cells in healthy people across ages. With a J-beta primer mix and a sample-barcoded 5' primer, a second PCR ran about 7 to 11 cycles. Each CDR3 protein is one row after TCRdb ran MiXCR on the 5' RACE reads. The table records fewer than 2,000,000 distinct CDR3 sequences, about two fifths of them present only once. The source material was blood. All receptors come from a human donor in good health.

The V and J genes are TRBV9 and TRBJ2-1; no reliable D call. From germline, CDR1 is SGDLS and CDR2 YYNGEE. With 3 bases removed from V and 4 bases from J, the gap between germline ends came to 14 bases. The CDR3 is made up of 15 amino acids. Here the CDR3 DNA reads TGTGCCAGCAGCGCCCGTTTGTACAATTACAATGAGCAGTTCTTC. This gives the protein CASSARLYNYNEQFF.

This clonotype has just a few counts. The J gene is TRBJ2-4, the V gene TRBV20-1; 11 nucleotides line up with TRBD2. Per the germline V gene, CDR1 is DFQATT and CDR2 is SNEGSKA (reference sequence). The CDR3 is made up of 15 amino acids. After removal of 5 bases from V and 6 bases from J, the junction contained 9 bases not matched to a gene. The CDR3 reads CSARDSGGAGNIQYF. CDR3 DNA sequence: TGCAGTGCTCGGGATAGCGGGGGGGCCGGAAACATTCAGTACTTC.

This chain uses TRBV20-1 with TRBJ2-2; 7 positions agree with TRBD2. The germline gives CDR1 DFQATT, CDR2 SNEGSKA (reference sequence). Trimming at V came to 0 bases and at J to 6 bases, leaving 7 bases not matched to a gene. The CDR3 spans 15 residues. CDR3 protein: CSAREAGGFSGELFF. CDR3 nucleotides: TGCAGTGCTAGAGAGGCCGGGGGGTTCTCCGGGGAGCTGTTTTTT.

The chain recombines TRBV10-3 with TRBJ2-1; D unresolved. CDR1 and CDR2 from the germline V gene are ENHRY and SYGVKD. Trimming shortened V by 4 bases and J by 3 bases, and 10 bases separated the two germline ends. This CDR3 has 14 amino acids. CDR3 loop: CAISGFGSYNEQFF. CDR3 DNA: TGTGCCATCAGTGGATTCGGCAGCTACAATGAGCAGTTCTTC.

V usage is TRBV20-1 and J usage is TRBJ2-7; no clear D gene. The V end lost 3 bases, the J end lost 2 bases, and 8 bases lay between the germline ends. CDR3 size: 12 residues. Germline assignment: CDR1 DFQATT and CDR2 SNEGSKA (reference sequence). In DNA form, the CDR3 reads TGCAGTGCTAGTCTCAGACCCTACGAGCAGTACTTC. The encoded protein is CSASLRPYEQYF.

This chain joins TRBV12-3 or TRBV12-4 and TRBJ1-5; D gene unclear. V was cut by 3 bases and J by 7 bases, with 13 bases left in between. The length of the CDR3 is 14 residues. The CDR3, as DNA: TGTGCCAGCAGTTTTGGTCACCCGGGGCAGCCCCAGCATTTT. It translates to CASSFGHPGQPQHF.

The CDR3 bases are TGTGCCAGCAGCCCGGGGGTCTTGACAGATACGCAGTATTTT. It translates to CASSPGVLTDTQYF. The chain combines TRBV7-2 with TRBJ2-3, with D maybe TRBD2 (6 bases). V shed 5 bases and J shed 3 bases, with 12 bases lying between them. Germline V gene data show CDR1 as SGHTA and CDR2 as FQGNSA. The CDR3 has 14 residues.

J is TRBJ2-5 and V is TRBV5-1; D might be TRBD1 (7 bases). V was cut by 2 bases and J by 2 bases, with 13 bases left in between. CDR1 and CDR2 (germline): SGHRS, YFSETQ. The CDR3 sequence is 15 residues long. CDR3 sequence reads: CASSFQGGTQETQYF. The CDR3 coding sequence is TGCGCCAGCAGCTTTCAGGGGGGAACACAAGAGACCCAGTACTTC. The variable domain in full, with the rest retrieved from reference TRBV5-1 and TRBJ2-5, is KAGVTQTPRYLIKTRGQQVTLSCSPISGHRSVSWYQQTPGQGLQFLFEYFSETQRNKGNFPGRFSGRQFSNSRSEMNVSTLELGDSALYLCASSFQGGTQETQYFGPGTRLLVL.

This rearrangement joins TRBV9 to TRBJ2-1; 12 bases map to TRBD2. Trimming at V came to 3 bases and at J to 2 bases, leaving 3 bases not matched to a gene. The CDR3 has 16 residues. Germline V gene lookup returns CDR1 SGDLS and CDR2 YYNGEE. In DNA form, the CDR3 reads TGTGCCAGCAGCGGGACTAGCGGGGAGGCCTACAATGAGCAGTTCTTC. It codes for CASSGTSGEAYNEQFF.

The chain combines TRBV9 with TRBJ1-2; D perhaps matches TRBD1 (6 bases). Deletions cut 0 bases from V and 4 bases from J, with 22 bases between. Per the germline V gene, CDR1 is SGDLS and CDR2 is YYNGEE. This CDR3 comprises 18 residues. The CDR3 nucleotides read TGTGCCAGCAGCGTAGTGGCAGACAGGAGAAAGGGAGGCTATGGCTACACCTTC. Its translation: CASSVVADRRKGGYGYTF.

The rearrangement links TRBV7-8 to TRBJ2-3, with D perhaps TRBD1 or TRBD2 (6 bases each). The CDR3 covers 17 residues. From germline, CDR1 is SGHVS and CDR2 FQNEAQ. Deletions cut 1 base from V and 0 bases from J, with 14 bases between. The chain's CDR3 is CASSLVGGTSSTDTQYF. DNA for the CDR3: TGTGCCAGCAGCTTAGTAGGGGGGACTTCTAGCACAGATACGCAGTATTTT.

The CDR3 DNA reads TGTGCCGCTAGGTCCACGCAGGAGCAGCCCCAGCATTTT. This translates into CAARSTQEQPQHF. The gene calls are TRBV28 and TRBJ1-5; no reliable D call. The germline CDR1 and CDR2 sequences are MDHEN and SYDVKM. Trimming removed 11 bases at V and 7 bases at J, with 18 bases between. This CDR3 contains 13 residues.

CDR3 coding DNA: TGCGCCAGCAGCCAGGGGAATACTGGGGCCAACGTCCTGACTTTC. Amino acid sequence: CASSQGNTGANVLTF. This rearrangement joins TRBV5-1 to TRBJ2-6, with D perhaps TRBD1 (6 bases). This CDR3 is built from 15 residues. Trimming left V 4 bases short and J 2 bases short, with 10 bases between. Germline V gene sequence: CDR1 SGHRS, CDR2 YFSETQ. The whole variable domain, remainder taken from reference TRBV5-1 and TRBJ2-6, is KAGVTQTPRYLIKTRGQQVTLSCSPISGHRSVSWYQQTPGQGLQFLFEYFSETQRNKGNFPGRFSGRQFSNSRSEMNVSTLELGDSALYLCASSQGNTGANVLTFGAGSRLTVL.

The genes are TRBV15 and TRBJ1-2; D is undetermined. V was shortened by 0 bases and J by 3 bases, with 14 bases between the two germline ends. The CDR3 has 16 residues. The germline gives CDR1 LNHNV, CDR2 YYDKDF (reference sequence). CDR3 sequence reads: CATSRDPGQFHYGYTF. In nucleotides, the CDR3 is TGTGCCACCAGCAGAGATCCCGGGCAGTTTCACTATGGCTACACCTTC.

V is TRBV7-9 and J is TRBJ2-3, with D perhaps TRBD1 (5 bases). CDR1 and CDR2 from the germline V gene are SEHNR and FQNEAQ (reference sequence). There are 16 residues in the CDR3. V lost 5 bases and J 0 bases, leaving 15 bases between the germline ends. In DNA form, the CDR3 reads TGTGCCAGCAGCCCCGCACAGGTTTCGAGCACAGATACGCAGTATTTT. This sequence encodes CASSPAQVSSTDTQYF.

The genes are TRBV13 and TRBJ2-7; the D call may be TRBD1 or TRBD2 (6 bases each). This CDR3 is 15 amino acids long. The V gene's germline CDR1 is PRHDT and CDR2 FYEKMQ (reference sequence). Trimming stripped 4 bases from V and 3 bases from J, with 16 bases between. CDR3 loop: CASSYKRAGDYEQYF. For the CDR3, the DNA is TGTGCCAGCAGCTACAAGCGGGCAGGGGACTACGAGCAGTACTTC.

This chain joins TRBV10-3 and TRBJ1-1; the match to TRBD1 covers 9 bases. The CDR3 spans 14 residues. The V segment lost 4 bases and the J segment 5 bases; nucleotides outside the gene matches: 5. The germline V gene encodes CDR1 ENHRY and CDR2 SYGVKD. This CDR3 reads CAISGGDRVTEAFF. The CDR3 region has the DNA TGTGCCATCAGTGGAGGGGACAGGGTAACTGAAGCTTTCTTT.

The chain links TRBV7-3 to TRBJ2-2, with TRBD2 identical over 9 bases. This CDR3 comprises 16 residues. CDR1 and CDR2 (germline): SGHTA, FQGTGA. V lost 3 bases and J lost 1; bases outside the gene matches: 3. CDR3 loop: CASSFIAGVNTGELFF. CDR3 nucleotide sequence: TGTGCCAGCAGCTTCATAGCGGGGGTGAACACCGGGGAGCTGTTTTTT.

The chain is built from TRBV4-2 and TRBJ2-5, with TRBD1 matching 10 bases. The CDR3 extends over 15 amino acids. Germline trimming cut 5 bases from V and 0 bases from J; bases unmatched to any gene: 3. CDR1 LGHNA and CDR2 YNFKEQ come from the germline V gene. The CDR3, as DNA: TGTGCCAGCAGCAGGGACAGGGGCGACCAAGAGACCCAGTACTTC. This gives the protein CASSRDRGDQETQYF.

J is TRBJ2-5 and V is TRBV4-1, with TRBD1 as a possible D gene (6 bases). V was pared by 4 bases and J by 5 bases, with 17 bases between. The CDR3 has 15 amino acids. The V gene's germline CDR1 is MGHRA and CDR2 YSYEKL. CDR3 in DNA: TGCGCCAGCAGCCGCGAACAGGGAAGGGGCGAGACCCAGTACTTC. Encoded protein: CASSREQGRGETQYF.

V is TRBV7-2 and J is TRBJ1-1, with no clear D. The CDR3 consists of 12 residues. Trimming pared 4 bases from V and 5 bases from J, leaving 8 bases between. Germline CDR1 is SGHTA and CDR2 is FQGNSA. DNA for the CDR3: TGTGCCAGCAGCTCCGGGAGAACTGAAGCTTTCTTT. This translates into CASSSGRTEAFF.

This clonotype was recorded once. V is TRBV25-1 and J is TRBJ2-7; no reliable D call. The CDR3 covers 15 residues. Germline lookup yields CDR1 MGHDK and CDR2 SYGVNS. V lost 3 bases and J 3 bases, leaving 15 bases between the germline ends. Written as DNA, the CDR3 is TGTGCCAGCAGTGACCCGAGGACGCCGGACTACGAGCAGTACTTC. It is translated as CASSDPRTPDYEQYF.